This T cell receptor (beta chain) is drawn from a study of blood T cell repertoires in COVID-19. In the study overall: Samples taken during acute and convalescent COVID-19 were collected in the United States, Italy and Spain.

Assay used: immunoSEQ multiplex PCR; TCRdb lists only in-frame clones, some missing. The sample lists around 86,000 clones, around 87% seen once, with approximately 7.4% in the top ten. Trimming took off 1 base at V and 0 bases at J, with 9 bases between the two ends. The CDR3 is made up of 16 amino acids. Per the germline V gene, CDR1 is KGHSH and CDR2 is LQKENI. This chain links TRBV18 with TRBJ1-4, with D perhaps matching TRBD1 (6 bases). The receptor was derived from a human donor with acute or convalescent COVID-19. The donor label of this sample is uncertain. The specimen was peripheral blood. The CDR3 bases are TGTGCCAGCTCACCACGGGACAAGACAACTAATGAAAAACTGTTTTTT. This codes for CASSPRDKTTNEKLFF.